This TCR beta chain was sequenced for a study of T cell responses to AZD1222 COVID-19 vaccine. Broader study findings: Clonal diversity was possibly underestimated; the donors were predominantly white British and more often female. Scientists sampled the repertoires only once the peak T cell response had passed. Targeting of unmutated variant regions was reportedly seen in nearly half of spike-specific TCRs.

The V gene lost 3 bases and the J gene lost 7 bases, with 18 bases spanning the gap. CDR1 KGHSH and CDR2 LQKENI come from the germline V gene. CDR3 size: 15 residues. Note on this clone: Its target is not known.

TCRdb's table, derived via immunoSEQ multiplex PCR, lists solely in-frame clones and lacks some. The repertoire includes about 81,000 clones, roughly 90% of them detected once, and approximately 8% sits in the top ten. Specimen: peripheral blood, collected 28 days after the second AZD1222 dose. This clonotype originated in an adult who received the AZD1222 COVID-19 vaccine. This chain links TRBV18 with TRBJ1-2; D is undetermined. As DNA, the CDR3 is TGTGCCAGCTCACCCGAGTCAGGTGCCCTCGGTGGCTACACCTTC. This encodes CASSPESGALGGYTF. Looking up the rest from reference TRBV18 and TRBJ1-2 gives the full variable domain: NAGVMQNPRHLVRRRGQEARLRCSPMKGHSHVYWYRQLPEEGLKFMVYLQKENIIDESGMPKERFSAEFPKEGPSILRIQQVVRGDSAAYFCASSPESGALGGYTFGSGTRLTVV.